The clone carrying this T cell receptor beta chain has only a few counts. No antigen is known for it. This sample stems from a study of CD8+ T cells in alopecia areata. Overall study results and limits: Higher clonality and more expanded CD8+ clones appeared in lesional than normal scalp. Among patients, TCR sharing was less clear than in mice, a difference possibly due in part to HLA diversity in the patient population. Scalp sequencing also captures normal skin's resident alphabeta T cells.

Extraction and reverse transcription of RNA yielded cDNA as the sequencing template. The table came from immunoSEQ multiplex PCR; TCRdb's copy has only in-frame clones and leaves some out. The sample contains 120,000 to 150,000 clones, around 62% of which appear only once. PBMCs served as the source from which CD4+ and CD8+ T cells were sorted. Germline V CDR1 and CDR2: SGHDT, YYEEEE. V lost 2 bases, J lost 0 bases, and 6 bases lay in between. CDR3 length: 14 residues. This chain links TRBV5-6 with TRBJ1-5; no definite D call. The TCR originated in a human donor in good health. Sequencing input: CD8+ T cells sorted from blood. The DNA for the CDR3 is TGTGCCAGCAGCTTTTACGATAGCAATCAGCCCCAGCATTTT. Translating gives CASSFYDSNQPQHF. The variable domain in full, with the rest retrieved from reference TRBV5-6 and TRBJ1-5, is DAGVTQSPTHLIKTRGQQVTLRCSPKSGHDTVSWYQQALGQGPQFIFQYYEEEERQRGNFPDRFSGHQFPNYSSELNVNALLLGDSALYLCASSFYDSNQPQHFGDGTRLSIL.